This TCR beta chain was documented in a study of T cell changes during pregnancy in multiple sclerosis. Germline values: CDR1 MDHEN, CDR2 SYDVKM. The CDR3 is 15 amino acids. The germline V and J ends were trimmed by 3 bases and 3 bases, with 12 bases remaining between them. Assay used: immunoSEQ multiplex PCR; TCRdb lists only in-frame clones, some missing. The data contain about 79,000 clones, 90% to 95% of them singletons. The TCR comes from a female donor with multiple sclerosis, enrolled in a pregnancy study. The sequenced sample was CD4+ T cells from peripheral blood mononuclear cells, obtained in the second trimester of pregnancy. The chain joins TRBV28 to TRBJ2-1, with D perhaps TRBD2 (6 bases). This CDR3 is CASSFAGSNYNEQFF. The CDR3 nucleotides read TGTGCCAGCAGTTTCGCGGGATCGAACTACAATGAGCAGTTCTTC. Looking up the rest from reference TRBV28 and TRBJ2-1 gives the full variable domain: DVKVTQSSRYLVKRTGEKVFLECVQDMDHENMFWYRQDPGLGLRLIYFSYDVKMKEKGDIPEGYSVSREKKERFSLILESASTNQTSMYLCASSFAGSNYNEQFFGPGTRLTVL.